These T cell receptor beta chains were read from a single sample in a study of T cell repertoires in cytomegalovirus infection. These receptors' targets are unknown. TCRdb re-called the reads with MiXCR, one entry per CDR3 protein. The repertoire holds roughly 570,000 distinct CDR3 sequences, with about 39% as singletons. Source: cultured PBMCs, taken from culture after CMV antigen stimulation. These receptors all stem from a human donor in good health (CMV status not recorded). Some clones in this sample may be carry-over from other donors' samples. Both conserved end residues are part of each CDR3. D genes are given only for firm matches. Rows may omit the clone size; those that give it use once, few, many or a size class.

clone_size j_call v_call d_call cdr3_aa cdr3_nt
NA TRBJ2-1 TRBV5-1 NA CASSGRYGEQFF TGCGCCAGCAGCGGCCGGTACGGTGAGCAGTTCTTC
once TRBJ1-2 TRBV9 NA CASSLEGGPNYGYTF TGTGCCAGCAGCCTCGAAGGGGGTCCTAACTATGGCTACACCTTC
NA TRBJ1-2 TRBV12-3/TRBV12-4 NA CASSRKSGGYTF TGTGCCAGCAGTCGGAAGAGTGGTGGCTACACCTTC
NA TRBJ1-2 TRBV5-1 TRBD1 CASRLGTGGDGYGYTF TGCGCCAGCCGACTCGGGACAGGGGGCGACGGCTATGGCTACACCTTC
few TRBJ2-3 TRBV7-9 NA CATKGRRAFSGTQYF TGTGCCACCAAGGGTCGGAGGGCCTTCTCGGGCACGCAGTATTTT
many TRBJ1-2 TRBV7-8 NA CASSLVQEPHGYTF TGTGCCAGCAGCTTAGTACAGGAGCCCCATGGCTACACCTTC
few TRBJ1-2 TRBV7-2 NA CASSYDGLGHGYTF TGTGCCAGCAGCTACGACGGTCTGGGACACGGCTACACCTTC
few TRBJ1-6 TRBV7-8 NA CASSSSSYNSPLHF TGTGCCAGCAGCTCTAGCTCCTATAATTCACCCCTCCACTTT
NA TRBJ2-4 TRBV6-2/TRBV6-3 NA CASSYGKNIQYF TGTGCCAGCAGTTACGGCAAAAACATTCAGTACTTC
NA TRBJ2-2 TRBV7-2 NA CASSLEGRTGELFF TGTGCCAGCAGCTTAGAGGGGCGCACCGGGGAGCTGTTTTTT
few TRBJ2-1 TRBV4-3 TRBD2 CASSQRLAGGSEFF TGCGCCAGCAGCCAGCGACTAGCGGGAGGGTCGGAGTTCTTC
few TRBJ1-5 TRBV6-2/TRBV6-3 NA CASAVGVRVPQHF TGTGCCAGCGCAGTAGGGGTGAGGGTTCCCCAGCATTTT
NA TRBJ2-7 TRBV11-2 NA CASSLAQGRRHEQYF TGTGCCAGCAGCTTAGCACAGGGGAGGAGGCACGAGCAGTACTTC
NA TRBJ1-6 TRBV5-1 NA CASSLDANNSPLHF TGCGCCAGCAGCTTGGATGCAAATAATTCACCCCTCCACTTT
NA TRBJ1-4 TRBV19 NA CASRNHGTNEKLFF TGTGCCAGCCGCAACCATGGAACTAATGAAAAACTGTTTTTT
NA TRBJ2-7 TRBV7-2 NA CASRAGAISNEQYF TGTGCCTCTCGGGCAGGGGCGATCTCCAACGAGCAGTACTTC
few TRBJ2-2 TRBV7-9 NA CASSLDLRDHRSPQGTGELFF TGTGCCAGCAGCTTAGATCTCCGTGACCACAGGTCTCCGCAGGGGACCGGGGAGCTGTTTTTT
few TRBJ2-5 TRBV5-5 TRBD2 CASSTARGLAGAEETQYF TGTGCCAGCAGCACAGCACGAGGTCTAGCGGGGGCGGAGGAGACCCAGTACTTC
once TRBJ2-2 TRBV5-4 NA CASSYRATNTGELFF TGTGCCAGCAGCTACAGGGCTACGAACACCGGGGAGCTGTTTTTT
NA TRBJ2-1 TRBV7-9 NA CASSFVSAGQQFF TGTGCCAGCAGCTTTGTCTCGGCGGGACAGCAGTTCTTC
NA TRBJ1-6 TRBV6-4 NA CASSDSRGRGNSPLHF TGTGCCAGCAGTGACTCTCGGGGTAGAGGGAATTCACCCCTCCACTTT
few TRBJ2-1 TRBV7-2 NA CASSTSIVGYNEQFF TGTGCCAGCTCTACTTCGATTGTGGGGTACAATGAGCAGTTCTTC
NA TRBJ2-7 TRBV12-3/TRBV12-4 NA CASGTEAYEQYF TGTGCCAGTGGGACCGAGGCCTACGAGCAGTACTTC
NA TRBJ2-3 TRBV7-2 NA CASSLLGSSDTQYF TGTGCCAGCAGCTTACTGGGTAGCTCAGATACGCAGTATTTT
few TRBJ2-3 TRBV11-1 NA CASSLAFKNTDTQYF TGTGCCAGCAGCTTAGCTTTCAAAAATACAGATACGCAGTATTTT
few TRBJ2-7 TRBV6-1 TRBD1 CASSVPGQEIYEQYF TGTGCCAGCAGTGTTCCCGGACAGGAGATCTACGAGCAGTACTTC
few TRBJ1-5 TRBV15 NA CATSTQGGFNQPQHF TGTGCCACCAGCACTCAGGGAGGATTTAATCAGCCCCAGCATTTT
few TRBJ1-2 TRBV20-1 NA CSAKPQLPYGYTF TGCAGTGCCAAACCTCAGCTACCTTATGGCTACACCTTC
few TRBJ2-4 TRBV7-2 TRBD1 CASSSRGTGRLLAKNIQYF TGTGCCAGCAGCTCCCGCGGGACAGGAAGATTACTAGCCAAAAACATTCAGTACTTC
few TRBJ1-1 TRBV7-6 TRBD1 CASSLFDRATEAFF TGTGCCAGCAGCTTATTTGACAGGGCCACTGAAGCTTTCTTT
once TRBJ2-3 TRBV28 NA CACWDLGGTDTQYF TGTGCCTGCTGGGACCTGGGGGGCACAGATACGCAGTATTTT
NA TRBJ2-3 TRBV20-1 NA CSSGSTDTQYF TGCAGTTCAGGGTCCACAGATACGCAGTATTTT
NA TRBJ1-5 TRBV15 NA CATSRTGVYSNQPQHF TGTGCCACCAGCAGAACTGGGGTATATAGCAATCAGCCCCAGCATTTT
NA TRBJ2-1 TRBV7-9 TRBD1 CASSLMTGGNEQFF TGTGCCAGCAGCTTAATGACAGGGGGAAATGAGCAGTTCTTC
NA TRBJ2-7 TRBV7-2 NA CASSLQLSLTYEQYF TGTGCCAGCAGCTTACAACTCAGCCTCACCTACGAGCAGTACTTC
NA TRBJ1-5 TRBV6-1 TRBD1 CASRNRGRGNQPQHF TGTGCCAGCAGGAACAGGGGTAGGGGCAATCAGCCCCAGCATTTT
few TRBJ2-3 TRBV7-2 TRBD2 CASSQTSGGGDTQYF TGTGCCAGCAGCCAGACTAGCGGGGGGGGAGATACGCAGTATTTT
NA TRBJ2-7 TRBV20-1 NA CSARPHYEQYF TGCAGTGCTAGACCCCACTACGAGCAGTACTTC